Shown below are 29 T cell receptor beta chains from a single sample sequenced in a study of technical replicates of blood from several donors (dated by TCRdb to about 2017). Preparation of the library involved the immunoSEQ multiplex PCR assay. The table was pulled from immuneACCESS by TCRdb, which kept in-frame rearrangements only. Such tables lose some clones; where checked, under half of the loss comes from unresolved V genes, and the rest has no known cause. The sample table holds more than 65,000 clones, of which 88% were seen once. Around 4.6% of the sample rests with the top ten. Sequenced sample: PBMCs. These receptors were collected from a human donor in good health. Some clones in this sample may be carry-over from other donors' samples.

This chain connects TRBV5-6 to TRBJ2-3; D gene unclear. The CDR3 is made up of 11 amino acids. Trimming took 7 bases from V and 6 from J, leaving 9 bases between them. In germline, CDR1 is SGHDT, CDR2 YYEEEE. CDR3 protein: CASHEEDTQYF. The DNA for the CDR3 is TGTGCCAGCCATGAGGAGGATACGCAGTATTTT.

The rearrangement joins TRBV5-1 to TRBJ1-2; 9 bases are a match to TRBD1. The germline gives CDR1 SGHRS, CDR2 YFSETQ. There are 15 residues in the CDR3. V dropped 3 bases and J dropped 7; count of bases not matched to a gene: 10. The CDR3 region is CASSSRTGALTGYTF. The CDR3 DNA reads as TGCGCCAGCAGCTCCAGGACAGGGGCCCTGACTGGCTACACCTTC.

This clone occurred a few times. The chain couples TRBV19 to TRBJ1-6, with a weak D call TRBD1 (5 bases). The CDR3 covers 15 residues. Germline assignment: CDR1 LNHDA and CDR2 SQIVND (reference sequence). V shed 5 bases and J shed 5 bases, with 13 bases lying between them. The CDR3 region is CASSSQGGDNSPLHF. In nucleotides, the CDR3 is TGTGCCAGTAGTTCCCAGGGCGGCGATAATTCACCCCTCCACTTT. Based on the CDR3 plus reference TRBV19 and TRBJ1-6, the full variable domain is DGGITQSPKYLFRKEGQNVTLSCEQNLNHDAMYWYRQDPGQGLRLIYYSQIVNDFQKGDIAEGYSVSREKKESFPLTVTSAQKNPTAFYLCASSSQGGDNSPLHFGNGTRLTVT.

This chain links TRBV5-1 with TRBJ2-1, with 14 bases identical to TRBD2. The germline gives CDR1 SGHRS, CDR2 YFSETQ. This CDR3 comprises 17 residues. The ends lost 4 bases at V and 6 bases at J; junction bases unmatched: 9. DNA of the CDR3: TGCGCCAGCAGCCGGCTGGGACTAGCGGGGGTGCTCAATGAGCAGTTCTTC. Its protein product is CASSRLGLAGVLNEQFF.

V and J are TRBV2 and TRBJ1-1; D may be TRBD1 (6 bases). The ends were cut back, 4 bases at V and 3 bases at J, with 12 bases in the middle. This CDR3 comprises 14 residues. Germline values: CDR1 SNHLY, CDR2 FYNNEI. As DNA, the CDR3 is TGTGCCAGCAGTGTACAGGGAGGGGACACTGAAGCTTTCTTT. Translating gives CASSVQGGDTEAFF.

CDR3 in DNA: TGTGCCAGTAGTGGGGCCGGGACAGGGGACACTGAAGCTTTCTTT. This codes for CASSGAGTGDTEAFF. This chain joins TRBV19 and TRBJ1-1; 10 positions agree with TRBD1. CDR3 length equals 15 residues. The V segment lost 5 bases and the J segment 3 bases; nucleotides outside the gene matches: 6. Germline V gene data show CDR1 as LNHDA and CDR2 as SQIVND (reference sequence).

The V call is TRBV7-2, the J call TRBJ2-3; 7 bases line up with TRBD2. Germline V gene sequence: CDR1 SGHTA, CDR2 FQGNSA. The CDR3 runs 15 residues. Trimming at V came to 7 bases and at J to 3 bases, leaving 10 bases not matched to a gene. CDR3: CASTTGAGQTDTQYF. The CDR3 nucleotides read TGTGCCAGCACCACTGGAGCGGGGCAAACAGATACGCAGTATTTT.

The table lists this clone with a count of one. The rearrangement joins TRBV30 to TRBJ1-2; no clear D. CDR1 and CDR2 (germline): GTSNPN, SVGIG (reference sequence). The CDR3 is 12 amino acids. Trimming took 2 bases from V and 6 from J, leaving 10 bases between them. The DNA of the CDR3 is TGTGCCTGGAGTCCGAGAGTCAATGGCTACACCTTC. Its translation: CAWSPRVNGYTF.

This chain links TRBV13 with TRBJ2-1, with TRBD2 matching 12 bases. The junction had 8 bases not matched to a gene; V was cut back by 4 bases and J by 7 bases. The CDR3 runs 16 residues. Per germline, CDR1 PRHDT and CDR2 FYEKMQ (reference sequence). The CDR3 here is CASSYSSGGAWNEQFF. As DNA, the CDR3 is TGTGCCAGCAGCTACTCTAGCGGGGGGGCTTGGAATGAGCAGTTCTTC.

This clone was seen a few times. The J gene is TRBJ1-1, the V gene TRBV7-6; 8 bases are a match to TRBD1. CDR1 is SGHVS, CDR2 FNYEAQ, per germline. The J segment lost 5 bases and the V segment lost 4 bases, leaving 6 bases of the junction unmatched. The CDR3 loop spans 14 amino acids. The CDR3 protein is CASSSGQGITEAFF. The CDR3 region has the DNA TGTGCCAGCAGCTCTGGACAGGGTATTACTGAAGCTTTCTTT.

This chain connects TRBV7-2 to TRBJ2-1, with D tentatively TRBD2 (6 bases). Germline V gene lookup returns CDR1 SGHTA and CDR2 FQGNSA. V was trimmed by 5 bases and J by 5 bases, leaving 22 bases between them. The CDR3 runs 17 residues. The CDR3 sequence: CASSPEGAGIRNNEQFF. As DNA, the CDR3 is TGTGCCAGCAGCCCCGAGGGCGCGGGGATAAGAAACAATGAGCAGTTCTTC. The full variable domain, its missing parts supplied by reference TRBV7-2 and TRBJ2-1, is GAGVSQSPSNKVTEKGKDVELRCDPISGHTALYWYRQSLGQGLEFLIYFQGNSAPDKSGLPSDRFSAERTGGSVSTLTIQRTQQEDSAVYLCASSPEGAGIRNNEQFFGPGTRLTVL.

The chain recombines TRBV6-6 with TRBJ1-1; D unresolved. The CDR3 is 13 amino acids. Trimming cost V 8 bases and J 2 bases, with 12 bases left between them. Germline CDR1 reads MNHNY; CDR2 reads SVGAGI (reference sequence). CDR3 sequence: CASSAAGNTEAFF. Written as DNA, the CDR3 is TGTGCCAGCTCGGCGGCCGGTAACACTGAAGCTTTCTTT.

The V call is TRBV5-4, the J call TRBJ2-1; 8 positions match TRBD2. Germline V gene sequence: CDR1 SGHNT, CDR2 YYREEE (reference sequence). The CDR3 length is 15 residues. Trimming removed 0 bases from V and 15 bases from J; junction bases left unmatched: 14. CDR3 DNA: TGTGCCAGCAGCTTGGAGGGCGGGAGGACCATCCCCCCGTTCTTC. It translates to CASSLEGGRTIPPFF.

The chain joins TRBV4-2 to TRBJ2-7, with D unresolved. CDR1 LGHNA and CDR2 YNFKEQ come from the germline V gene. The CDR3 loop spans 15 amino acids. V was trimmed by 0 bases and J by 0 bases, leaving 9 bases between them. The CDR3 loop is CASSQESESSYEQYF. The CDR3 coding sequence is TGTGCCAGCAGCCAAGAGTCCGAGAGCTCCTACGAGCAGTACTTC.

The chain combines TRBV5-5 with TRBJ2-7; no clear D. CDR3 length: 15 amino acids. Trimming left V 4 bases short and J 2 bases short, with 16 bases between. Germline loops: CDR1 SGHKS, CDR2 YYEKEE (reference sequence). CDR3 protein: CASSLLRSPPYEQYF. The DNA for the CDR3 is TGTGCCAGCAGCCTCCTCCGGAGCCCTCCCTACGAGCAGTACTTC.

Here the CDR3 DNA reads TGCGCCAGCAGCTTGCGGGAACACCAGACCCAGTACTTC. Its protein product is CASSLREHQTQYF. The rearrangement joins TRBV5-1 to TRBJ2-5; TRBD2 might be the D (5 bases). The germline V gene encodes CDR1 SGHRS and CDR2 YFSETQ. V was clipped by 1 base and J by 6 bases, with 10 bases between them. The CDR3 covers 13 residues.

The V and J genes are TRBV14 and TRBJ1-5; maybe TRBD1 (5 bases). V was shortened by 0 bases and J by 5 bases, with 8 bases between the two germline ends. Germline V gene data show CDR1 as SGHDN and CDR2 as FVKESK. This CDR3 contains 14 residues. The CDR3 sequence: CASSQEQVYQPQHF. The CDR3 DNA reads TGTGCCAGCAGCCAAGAACAGGTCTATCAGCCCCAGCATTTT.

V usage is TRBV10-3 and J usage is TRBJ2-2, with D possibly TRBD1 on 8 matching bases. The CDR3 contains 13 residues. V lost 6 bases, J lost 5 bases, and 10 bases lay in between. The germline V gene has CDR1 ENHRY and CDR2 SYGVKD. The chain's CDR3 is CAIRQGGTGELFF. Written as DNA, the CDR3 is TGTGCCATCAGACAGGGGGGGACCGGGGAGCTGTTTTTT.

The CDR3 coding sequence is TGTGCCAGCAGTTTAGCGGGTCCTACCTACGAGCAGTACTTC. This gives the protein CASSLAGPTYEQYF. The chain has TRBV27 and TRBJ2-7, with D perhaps matching TRBD2 (5 bases). Germline assignment: CDR1 MNHEY and CDR2 SMNVEV (reference sequence). The CDR3 has 14 amino acids. Trimming removed 2 bases from V and 2 bases from J, with 10 bases in between.

The chain has TRBV6-1 and TRBJ2-2; the match to TRBD2 covers 12 bases. The CDR3 extends over 17 amino acids. V was pared by 4 bases and J by 6 bases, with 9 bases of the junction left unmatched. CDR1 and CDR2 from the germline V gene are MNHNS and SASEGT. The CDR3 DNA sequence: TGTGCCAGCAGTGTGCCTAGCGGGGGGGCCGGGGCCGGGGAGCTGTTTTTT. Encoded protein: CASSVPSGGAGAGELFF.

This chain joins TRBV7-6 and TRBJ2-7; 7 bases map to TRBD2. In germline, CDR1 is SGHVS, CDR2 FNYEAQ. The CDR3 covers 17 residues. Losses at the gene ends were 5 bases for V and 0 bases for J; bases not matched to a gene: 13. CDR3 sequence (DNA): TGTGCCAGCAGCCAAAATACGGGGGGAGGTTACTCCTACGAGCAGTACTTC. Amino acids: CASSQNTGGGYSYEQYF.

CDR3 amino acids: CASTDSGGGRGTQYF. CDR3 nucleotides: TGTGCCAGCACCGATAGCGGGGGTGGCAGGGGGACCCAGTACTTC. The chain carries TRBV2 and TRBJ2-5; 9 bases align to TRBD2. The CDR3 totals 15 residues. Per germline, CDR1 SNHLY and CDR2 FYNNEI. The V gene end was trimmed by 7 bases and the J gene end by 7 bases; junction bases not matched to a gene: 13.

The V gene is TRBV6-4, the J gene TRBJ2-1; perhaps TRBD2 as D (6 bases). The V gene's germline CDR1 is MRHNA and CDR2 SNTAGT. The CDR3 runs to 15 residues. Trimming pared 3 bases from V and 0 bases from J, leaving 9 bases between. The CDR3 reads CASSEGSGSYNEQFF. In DNA, the CDR3 is TGTGCCAGCAGTGAGGGTAGCGGCTCCTACAATGAGCAGTTCTTC.

The V call is TRBV14, the J call TRBJ2-7; 7 bases match TRBD1. This CDR3 has 15 residues. The V and J ends lost 4 bases and 2 bases, in that order; junction bases with no gene match: 8. The germline CDR1 and CDR2 sequences are SGHDN and FVKESK. CDR3 residues: CASSRVGTATYEQYF. The CDR3 bases are TGTGCCAGCAGCCGAGTTGGGACAGCTACCTACGAGCAGTACTTC.

V and J are TRBV7-8 and TRBJ1-5; 7 bases are shared with TRBD1. The V gene's germline CDR1 is SGHVS and CDR2 FQNEAQ. The ends lost 6 bases at V and 4 bases at J; junction bases unmatched: 9. The CDR3 is 15 amino acids. The CDR3 coding sequence is TGTGCCAGCAGACCCACAGGGGATCGAAATCAGCCCCAGCATTTT. This encodes CASRPTGDRNQPQHF.

V is TRBV7-9 and J is TRBJ2-1, with 12 bases lining up with TRBD2. The CDR3 contains 17 residues. V was pared by 4 bases and J by 4 bases, with 8 bases of the junction left unmatched. CDR1 is SEHNR, CDR2 FQNEAQ, per germline (reference sequence). CDR3 sequence reads: CASSSQRTSGAYNEQFF. The CDR3 DNA reads TGTGCCAGCAGCTCCCAAAGGACTAGCGGGGCGTACAATGAGCAGTTCTTC.

The chain employs TRBV7-9 and TRBJ2-7; TRBD2 matches 16 bases. In germline, CDR1 is SEHNR, CDR2 FQNEAQ (reference sequence). Trimming cost V 3 bases and J 4 bases; bases outside gene matches: 12. CDR3 length equals 19 residues. CDR3 in DNA: TGTGCCAGCAGCTTCGTGGGACTAGCGGGAGGGCCGAGCCCTTACGAGCAGTACTTC. Translation gives CASSFVGLAGGPSPYEQYF. Complete variable domain (other parts from reference TRBV7-9 and TRBJ2-7): DTGVSQNPRHKITKRGQNVTFRCDPISEHNRLYWYRQTLGQGPEFLTYFQNEAQLEKSRLLSDRFSAERPKGSFSTLEIQRTEQGDSAMYLCASSFVGLAGGPSPYEQYFGPGTRLTVT.

V and J are TRBV11-2 and TRBJ1-5; 9 nucleotides align to TRBD1. The V and J ends lost 5 bases and 7 bases, in that order; junction bases with no gene match: 6. CDR1 and CDR2 (germline): SGHAT, FQNNGV. The CDR3 covers 14 residues. CDR3 bases: TGTGCCAGCAGCCATGGACAGGGGAGCCAGCCCCAGCATTTT. This encodes CASSHGQGSQPQHF.

The chain employs TRBV19 and TRBJ2-6; D gene uncertain. The CDR3 runs 15 residues. Trimming removed 3 bases at V and 0 bases at J, with 6 bases between. The V gene's germline CDR1 is LNHDA and CDR2 SQIVND (reference sequence). CDR3 nucleotide sequence: TGTGCCAGTAGTATCCCAGGCTCTGGGGCCAACGTCCTGACTTTC. Its translation is CASSIPGSGANVLTF.